This T cell receptor (beta chain) was obtained from a study of CD8 T cells in ankylosing spondylitis. General study findings and limits: Disease-linked clones had a CD8+ phenotype and relatively low frequency in peripheral blood. Significantly higher representation of disease-linked clones was reported for matched ankylosing spondylitis synovial fluid. Typical of ankylosing spondylitis blood, it appeared, was a TCR beta motif of eight highly homologous variants.

Ten or more counts support this clonotype. Its antigen is currently unknown. As the method for making TCR beta libraries, quantitative 5'-RACE with molecular barcodes was used. TCRdb reprocessed the 5' RACE reads with MiXCR, giving one entry per CDR3 protein. The top ten hold about 10% of the sample, which has 250,000 to 400,000 distinct CDR3 sequences, around 10% seen once. The clonotype was recovered from a female donor with ankylosing spondylitis or in good health (not recorded which). Sequencing input: blood, either unsorted or a sorted T cell fraction (not recorded which).

The CDR3 sequence: CSASSSGSPHGADTQYF. The CDR3 bases are TGCAGTGCTAGTTCTAGCGGGAGTCCCCACGGGGCAGATACGCAGTATTTT. The V gene is TRBV20-1, the J gene TRBJ2-3; 10 bases line up with TRBD2. With V trimmed by 3 bases and J by 4 bases, 13 bases remained unmatched. This CDR3 contains 17 residues. The germline gives CDR1 DFQATT, CDR2 SNEGSKA (reference sequence).